Listed below are T cell receptor beta chains from one sample, sequenced in a study of T-cell memory formation after mild COVID-19. TCRdb re-analysed the 5' RACE reads in MiXCR, keeping a single row per CDR3 protein. The sample gives 150,000 to 200,000 distinct CDR3 sequences, roughly 12% of which show up once; less than 4% is in the top ten. The sequenced sample consisted of PBMCs or a T cell subset sorted from them (not recorded which). These receptors all come from a man aged 18 to 29 who had mild COVID-19 (a few samples of this study predate the infection). Cell type and time point are not known. The CDR3 runs from the conserved cysteine through the conserved F or W. D genes are given only for firm matches.

>TRBV7-2|TRBJ2-6|NA
CASSLHSSGANVLTF
>TRBV7-9|TRBJ1-6|NA
CASSVEGSSPLHF
>TRBV5-1|TRBJ1-1|NA
CASSLEPTNTEAFF
>TRBV5-1|TRBJ2-2|TRBD1
CASSPRQGFDTGELFF
>TRBV24-1|TRBJ2-2|NA
CATSDSVVNTGELFF
>TRBV7-8|TRBJ1-4|TRBD1
CASSIQGDEKLFF
>TRBV27|TRBJ2-1|TRBD1
CASNVRDRAYNEQFF
>TRBV4-1|TRBJ1-5|TRBD1
CASSQDWFGTGGKYDNQPQHF
>TRBV21-1|TRBJ2-5|NA
CASSKETSGAQETQYF
>TRBV6-5|TRBJ2-1|TRBD2
CASSSPLAGGANEQFF